Below, one T cell receptor (beta chain) is given with its context. This entry comes from a study of CD8+CD57+ T cells in acquired aplastic anemia. Germline V gene sequence: CDR1 LNHNV, CDR2 YYDKDF (reference sequence). The CDR3 sequence is 14 residues long. Trimming removed 0 bases from V and 9 bases from J, with 15 bases in between. Profiling of TCR beta VDJ combinations and CDR3 sequences used genomic DNA as template. MiXCR, applied by TCRdb to the reads, yields one record per CDR3 protein. The sample carries about 180,000 distinct CDR3 sequences, around 63% recorded once. All patients picked for sequencing had shown, by flow cytometry, an expansion of CD8+CD57+ cells.

This clonotype was obtained from a human donor with aplastic anemia. The chain joins TRBV15 to TRBJ2-7, with no clear D. Sequenced: sorted CD4+, CD8+, or CD8+CD57+ T cells (not recorded which) from PBMCs. CDR3 bases: TGTGCCACCAGCAGAGATTTAGGGCAGGACGGGCAGTACTTC. As protein: CATSRDLGQDGQYF.